This T cell receptor beta chain was found in a study of cytomegalovirus exposure and HLA in healthy donors. Study outcomes and limitations: One variant, a missense change in DCLRE1C, was linked in a later analysis to TCR beta V- and J-gene trimming. It was assumed in the presence/absence analyses that sequencing depth was roughly uniform across donors. Altogether, about 160 TCR beta chains were recorded as cytomegalovirus-associated. In a later analysis, at a false discovery rate of 0.05, approximately 16,000 TCR beta sequences were associated with HLA alleles.

This PCR relied on a set of 60 Vbeta primers and 13 Jbeta primers. Only in-frame clones appear in the TCRdb table, and some are missing; sequencing was by immunoSEQ multiplex PCR. This table has about 190,000 clones, roughly four fifths appearing once. As for this clone: The antigen is undetermined.

This receptor was identified in a woman in her thirties in good health and CMV-seropositive. The material sequenced was PBMCs.

The CDR3 reads CASRTPGQKSSGNTIYF. The CDR3 DNA reads as TGTGCCAGCAGGACCCCGGGACAGAAGAGCTCTGGAAACACCATATATTTT. This chain connects TRBV28 to TRBJ1-3; TRBD1 agrees at 7 bases. Per the germline V gene, CDR1 is MDHEN and CDR2 is SYDVKM. The V segment lost 6 bases and the J segment 0 bases; nucleotides outside the gene matches: 11. The CDR3 covers 17 residues. Using reference TRBV28 and TRBJ1-3 for the parts outside the CDR3, the full variable domain is DVKVTQSSRYLVKRTGEKVFLECVQDMDHENMFWYRQDPGLGLRLIYFSYDVKMKEKGDIPEGYSVSREKKERFSLILESASTNQTSMYLCASRTPGQKSSGNTIYFGEGSWLTVV.